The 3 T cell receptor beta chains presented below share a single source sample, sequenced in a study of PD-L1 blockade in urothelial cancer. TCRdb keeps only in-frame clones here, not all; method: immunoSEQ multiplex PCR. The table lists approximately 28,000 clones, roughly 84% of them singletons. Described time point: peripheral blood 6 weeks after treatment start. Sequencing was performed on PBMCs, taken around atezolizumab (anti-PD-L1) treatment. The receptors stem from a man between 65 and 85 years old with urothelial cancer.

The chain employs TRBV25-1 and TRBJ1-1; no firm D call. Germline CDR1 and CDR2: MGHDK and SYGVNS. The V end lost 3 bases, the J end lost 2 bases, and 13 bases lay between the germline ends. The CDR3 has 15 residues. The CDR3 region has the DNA TGTGCCAGCAGTGATTACACGGGTTTTAACACTGAAGCTTTCTTT. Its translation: CASSDYTGFNTEAFF.

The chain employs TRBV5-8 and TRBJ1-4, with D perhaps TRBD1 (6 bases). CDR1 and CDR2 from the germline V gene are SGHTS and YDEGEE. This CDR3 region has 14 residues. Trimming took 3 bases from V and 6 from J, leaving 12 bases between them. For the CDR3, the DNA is TGTGCCAGCAGCTCAGGGGTGGCTTATGAAAAACTGTTTTTT. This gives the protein CASSSGVAYEKLFF.

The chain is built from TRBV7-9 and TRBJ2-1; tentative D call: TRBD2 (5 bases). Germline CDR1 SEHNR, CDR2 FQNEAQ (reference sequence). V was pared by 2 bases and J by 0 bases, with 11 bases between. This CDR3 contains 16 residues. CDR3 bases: TGTGCCAGCAGCTTAAGGTCGGGGAGCTCCTACAATGAGCAGTTCTTC. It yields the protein CASSLRSGSSYNEQFF. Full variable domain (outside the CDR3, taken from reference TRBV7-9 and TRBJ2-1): DTGVSQNPRHKITKRGQNVTFRCDPISEHNRLYWYRQTLGQGPEFLTYFQNEAQLEKSRLLSDRFSAERPKGSFSTLEIQRTEQGDSAMYLCASSLRSGSSYNEQFFGPGTRLTVL.